Given below is one T cell receptor (beta chain) in context. What it binds is not known. This entry is derived from a study of T-cell reconstitution after alpha-beta-depleted transplantation in children. Study conclusions and caveats: T-cell counts and diversity were attributed mostly to newly produced T cells one year after transplant.

This CDR3 region has 13 residues. Germline V gives CDR1 PRHDT, CDR2 FYEKMQ (reference sequence). V was clipped by 4 bases and J by 7 bases; unmatched bases: 1. TCRbeta library preparation incorporated unique molecular identifiers. MiXCR, applied by TCRdb to the PCR reads, yields one record per CDR3 protein. The data hold 350,000 to 500,000 distinct CDR3 sequences, with approximately 42% observed a single time. The genes are TRBV13 and TRBJ2-2; 9 bases match TRBD1. This TCR was sampled from a girl aged 2-15 years with aplastic anemia, due to receive a stem cell transplant. The material sequenced was PBMCs, taken before TCRalphabeta/CD19-depleted stem cell transplant. The CDR3 sequence is CASSWTGVGELFF. DNA of the CDR3: TGTGCCAGCAGCTGGACAGGGGTCGGGGAGCTGTTTTTT.